This TCR beta chain was identified in a study of CD8+ T cells in alopecia areata. In the study overall: Treatment with tofacitinib (6 to 18 months) was followed by 6 months off drug.

Patients with alopecia areata provided lesional scalp punch biopsies as well as peripheral blood. TCR sequencing used cDNA made by reverse transcription of extracted RNA. Here immunoSEQ multiplex PCR was the method, and the copy in TCRdb shows in-frame clones only, minus some. The table records 180,000 or so clones, approximately 62% of them present only once. This CDR3 is built from 15 residues. Germline lookup yields CDR1 SQVTM and CDR2 ANQGSEA. V gave up 7 bases and J gave up 4 bases, with 20 bases separating them. The sequence was collected from a human donor with alopecia areata. V and J are TRBV29-1 and TRBJ2-1; no clear D gene. This specimen was CD4+ T cells sorted from blood, taken at week 0. The DNA of the CDR3 is TGCAGCGGTTCTACAACGCCGATCCAATACAATGAGCAGTTCTTC. Amino acids: CSGSTTPIQYNEQFF.